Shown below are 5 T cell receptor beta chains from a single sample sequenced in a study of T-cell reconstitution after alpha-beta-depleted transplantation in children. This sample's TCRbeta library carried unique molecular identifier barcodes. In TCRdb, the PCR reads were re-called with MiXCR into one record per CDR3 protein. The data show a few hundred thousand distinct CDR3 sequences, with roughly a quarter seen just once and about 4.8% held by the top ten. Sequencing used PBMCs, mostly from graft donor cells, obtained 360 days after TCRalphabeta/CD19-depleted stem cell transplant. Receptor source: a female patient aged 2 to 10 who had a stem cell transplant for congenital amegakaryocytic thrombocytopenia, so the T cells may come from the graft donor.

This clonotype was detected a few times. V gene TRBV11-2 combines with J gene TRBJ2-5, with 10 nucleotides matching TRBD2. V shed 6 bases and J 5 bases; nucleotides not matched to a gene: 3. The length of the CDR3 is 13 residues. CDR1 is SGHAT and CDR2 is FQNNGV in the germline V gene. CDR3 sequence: CASSHSGRETQYF. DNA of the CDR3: TGTGCCAGCAGTCATAGCGGGAGGGAGACCCAGTACTTC.

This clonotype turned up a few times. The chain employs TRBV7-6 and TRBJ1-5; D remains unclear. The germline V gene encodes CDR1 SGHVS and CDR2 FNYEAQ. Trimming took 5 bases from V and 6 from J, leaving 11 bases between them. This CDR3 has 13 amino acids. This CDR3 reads CASSPTRAQPQHF. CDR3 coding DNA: TGTGCCAGCAGCCCCACGCGGGCTCAGCCCCAGCATTTT.

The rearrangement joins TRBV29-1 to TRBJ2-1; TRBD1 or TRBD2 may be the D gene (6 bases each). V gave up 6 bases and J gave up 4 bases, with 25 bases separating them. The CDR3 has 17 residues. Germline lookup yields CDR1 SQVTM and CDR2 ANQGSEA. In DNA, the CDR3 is TGCAGCGTGGGGGGCGGGACCGACACCACCTCATACAATGAGCAGTTCTTC. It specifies CSVGGGTDTTSYNEQFF.

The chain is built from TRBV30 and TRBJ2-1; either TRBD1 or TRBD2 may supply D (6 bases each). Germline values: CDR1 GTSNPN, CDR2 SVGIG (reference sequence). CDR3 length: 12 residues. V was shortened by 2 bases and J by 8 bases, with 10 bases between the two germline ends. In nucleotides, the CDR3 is TGTGCCTGGAGTAGGGGGGCCCATGAGCAGTTCTTC. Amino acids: CAWSRGAHEQFF.

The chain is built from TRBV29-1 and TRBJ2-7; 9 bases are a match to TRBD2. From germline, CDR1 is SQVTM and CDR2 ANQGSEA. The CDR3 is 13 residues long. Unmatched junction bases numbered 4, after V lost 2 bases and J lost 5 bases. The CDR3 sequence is CSVELAGANEQYF. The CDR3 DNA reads TGCAGCGTTGAATTAGCGGGGGCTAACGAGCAGTACTTC.